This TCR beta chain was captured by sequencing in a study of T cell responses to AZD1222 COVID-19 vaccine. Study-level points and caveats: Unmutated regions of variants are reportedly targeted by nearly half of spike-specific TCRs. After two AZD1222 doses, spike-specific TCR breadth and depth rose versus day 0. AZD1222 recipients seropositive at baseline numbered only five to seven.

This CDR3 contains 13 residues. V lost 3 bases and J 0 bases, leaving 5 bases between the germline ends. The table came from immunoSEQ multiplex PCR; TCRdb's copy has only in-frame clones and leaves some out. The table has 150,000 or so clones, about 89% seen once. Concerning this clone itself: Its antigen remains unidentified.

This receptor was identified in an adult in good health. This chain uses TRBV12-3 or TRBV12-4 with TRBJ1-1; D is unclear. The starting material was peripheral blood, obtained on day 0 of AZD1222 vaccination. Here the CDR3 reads CASSLQVNTEAFF. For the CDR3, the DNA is TGTGCCAGCAGTTTGCAAGTGAACACTGAAGCTTTCTTT.